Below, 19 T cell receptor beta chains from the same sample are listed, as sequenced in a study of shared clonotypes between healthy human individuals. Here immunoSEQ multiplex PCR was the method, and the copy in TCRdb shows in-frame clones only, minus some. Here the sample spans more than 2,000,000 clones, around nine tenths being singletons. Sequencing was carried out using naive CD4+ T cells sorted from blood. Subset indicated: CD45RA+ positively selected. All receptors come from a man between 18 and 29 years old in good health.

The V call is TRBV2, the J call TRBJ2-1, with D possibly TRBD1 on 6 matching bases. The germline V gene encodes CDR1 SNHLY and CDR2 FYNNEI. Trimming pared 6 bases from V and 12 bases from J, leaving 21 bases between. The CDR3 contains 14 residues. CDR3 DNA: TGTGCCAGCAGGGGGGTGTCGACAGGAATGGGGCAGTTCTTC. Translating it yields CASRGVSTGMGQFF.

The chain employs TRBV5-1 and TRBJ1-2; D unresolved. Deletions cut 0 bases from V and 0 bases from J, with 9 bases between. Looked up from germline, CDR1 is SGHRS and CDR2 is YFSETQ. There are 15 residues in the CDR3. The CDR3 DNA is TGCGCCAGCAGCTTGGGGTCCGCTGCTAACTATGGCTACACCTTC. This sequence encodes CASSLGSAANYGYTF.

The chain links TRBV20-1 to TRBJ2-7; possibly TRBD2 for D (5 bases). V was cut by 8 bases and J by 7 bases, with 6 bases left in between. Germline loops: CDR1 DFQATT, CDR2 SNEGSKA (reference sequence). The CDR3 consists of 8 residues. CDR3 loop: CSRTEQYF. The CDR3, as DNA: TGCAGTAGGACTGAGCAGTACTTC.

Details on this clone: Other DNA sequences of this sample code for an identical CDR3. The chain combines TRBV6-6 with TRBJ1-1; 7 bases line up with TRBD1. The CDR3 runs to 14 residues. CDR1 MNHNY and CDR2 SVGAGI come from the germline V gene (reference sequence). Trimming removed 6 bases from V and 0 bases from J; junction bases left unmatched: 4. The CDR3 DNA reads TGTGCCAGCAGCCTCACAGGGGTGAACACTGAAGCTTTCTTT. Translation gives CASSLTGVNTEAFF.

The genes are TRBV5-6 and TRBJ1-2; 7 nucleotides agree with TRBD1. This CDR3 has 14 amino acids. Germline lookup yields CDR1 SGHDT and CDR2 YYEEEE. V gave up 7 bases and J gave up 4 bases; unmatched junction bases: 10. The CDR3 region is CASGSGTDSYGYTF. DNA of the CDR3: TGTGCCAGCGGATCCGGGACAGACTCCTATGGCTACACCTTC.

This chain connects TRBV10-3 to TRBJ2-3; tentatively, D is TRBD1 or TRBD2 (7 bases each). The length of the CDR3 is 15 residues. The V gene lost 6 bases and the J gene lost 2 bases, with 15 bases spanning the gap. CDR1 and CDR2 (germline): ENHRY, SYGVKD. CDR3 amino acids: CAIRLQGRDTDTQYF. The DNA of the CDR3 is TGTGCCATCAGGTTACAGGGGAGGGACACAGATACGCAGTATTTT.

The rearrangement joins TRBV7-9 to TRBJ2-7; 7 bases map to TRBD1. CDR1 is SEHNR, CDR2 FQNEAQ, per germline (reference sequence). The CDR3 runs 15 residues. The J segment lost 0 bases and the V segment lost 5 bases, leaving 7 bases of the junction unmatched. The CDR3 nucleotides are TGTGCCAGCAGCCCCCCCAGGGGGAGCTCCTACGAGCAGTACTTC. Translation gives CASSPPRGSSYEQYF.

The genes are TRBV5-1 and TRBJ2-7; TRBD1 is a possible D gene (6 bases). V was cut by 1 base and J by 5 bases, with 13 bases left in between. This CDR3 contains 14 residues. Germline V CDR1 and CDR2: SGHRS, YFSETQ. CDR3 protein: CASSLSGVRNEQYF. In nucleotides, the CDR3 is TGCGCCAGCAGCTTGTCAGGGGTAAGGAACGAGCAGTACTTC.

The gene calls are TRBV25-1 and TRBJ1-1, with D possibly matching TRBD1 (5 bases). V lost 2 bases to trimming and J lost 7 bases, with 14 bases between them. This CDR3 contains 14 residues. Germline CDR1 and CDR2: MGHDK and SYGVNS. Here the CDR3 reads CASSESNGQGEAFF. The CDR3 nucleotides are TGTGCCAGCAGTGAAAGCAATGGGCAGGGTGAAGCTTTCTTT.

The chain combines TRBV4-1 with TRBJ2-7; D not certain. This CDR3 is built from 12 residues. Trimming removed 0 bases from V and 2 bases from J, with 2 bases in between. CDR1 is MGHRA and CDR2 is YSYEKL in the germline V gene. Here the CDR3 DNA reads TGCGCCAGCAGCCAAGATCCCTACGAGCAGTACTTC. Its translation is CASSQDPYEQYF.

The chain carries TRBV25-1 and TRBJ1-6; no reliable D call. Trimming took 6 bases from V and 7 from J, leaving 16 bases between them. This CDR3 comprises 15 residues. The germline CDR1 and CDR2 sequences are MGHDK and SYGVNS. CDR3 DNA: TGTGCCAGCAGGGACGGCCCGGGGAACAATTCACCCCTCCACTTT. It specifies CASRDGPGNNSPLHF. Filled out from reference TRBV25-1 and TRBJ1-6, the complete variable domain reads EADIYQTPRYLVIGTGKKITLECSQTMGHDKMYWYQQDPGMELHLIHYSYGVNSTEKGDLSSESTVSRIRTEHFPLTLESARPSHTSQYLCASRDGPGNNSPLHFGNGTRLTVT.

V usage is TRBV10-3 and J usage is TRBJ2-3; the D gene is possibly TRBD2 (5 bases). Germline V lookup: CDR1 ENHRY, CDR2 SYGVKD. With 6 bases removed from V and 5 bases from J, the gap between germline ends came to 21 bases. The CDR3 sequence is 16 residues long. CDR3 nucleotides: TGTGCCATCAGACCTTATCCGTTTGCGGAGGTAGATACGCAGTATTTT. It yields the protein CAIRPYPFAEVDTQYF.

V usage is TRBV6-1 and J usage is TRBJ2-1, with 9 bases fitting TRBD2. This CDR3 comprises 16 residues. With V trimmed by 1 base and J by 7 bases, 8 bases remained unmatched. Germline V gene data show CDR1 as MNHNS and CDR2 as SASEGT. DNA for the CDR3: TGTGCCAGCAGTGAAGGAGTTACTAGCGGGTCGAATGAGCAGTTCTTC. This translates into CASSEGVTSGSNEQFF.

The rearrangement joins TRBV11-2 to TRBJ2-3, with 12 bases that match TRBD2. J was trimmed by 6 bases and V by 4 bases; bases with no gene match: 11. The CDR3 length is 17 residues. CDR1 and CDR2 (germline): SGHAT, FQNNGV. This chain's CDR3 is CASSSSSGRAELDTQYF. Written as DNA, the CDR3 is TGTGCCAGCAGCTCGTCTAGCGGGAGGGCCGAGTTGGATACGCAGTATTTT.

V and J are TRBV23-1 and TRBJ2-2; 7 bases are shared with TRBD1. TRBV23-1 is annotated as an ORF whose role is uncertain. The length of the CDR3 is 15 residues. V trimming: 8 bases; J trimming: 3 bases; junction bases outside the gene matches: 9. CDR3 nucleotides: TGCGCCAGCGGATGCTACAGGGGAGACACCGGGGAGCTGTTTTTT. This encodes CASGCYRGDTGELFF.

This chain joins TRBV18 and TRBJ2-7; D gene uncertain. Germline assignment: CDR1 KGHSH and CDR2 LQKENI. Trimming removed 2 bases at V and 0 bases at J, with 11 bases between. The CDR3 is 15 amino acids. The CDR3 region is CASSPGGSLSYEQYF. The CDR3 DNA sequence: TGTGCCAGCTCACCAGGTGGCAGCCTCTCCTACGAGCAGTACTTC.

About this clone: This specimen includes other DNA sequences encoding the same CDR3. The CDR3: CASSQGGSGANVLTF. The CDR3 nucleotides read TGTGCCAGCAGCCAGGGAGGGTCCGGGGCCAACGTCCTGACTTTC. The rearrangement uses TRBV9 and TRBJ2-6, with 7 bases matching TRBD2. Germline CDR1 SGDLS, CDR2 YYNGEE. The CDR3 length is 15 residues. Losses at the gene ends were 4 bases for V and 4 bases for J; bases not matched to a gene: 5.

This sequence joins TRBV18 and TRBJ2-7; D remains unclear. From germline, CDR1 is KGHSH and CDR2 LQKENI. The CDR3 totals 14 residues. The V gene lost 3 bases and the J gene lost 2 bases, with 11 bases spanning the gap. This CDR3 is CASSPWTETYEQYF. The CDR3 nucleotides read TGTGCCAGCTCACCTTGGACGGAAACCTACGAGCAGTACTTC. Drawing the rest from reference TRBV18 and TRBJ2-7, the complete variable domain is NAGVMQNPRHLVRRRGQEARLRCSPMKGHSHVYWYRQLPEEGLKFMVYLQKENIIDESGMPKERFSAEFPKEGPSILRIQQVVRGDSAAYFCASSPWTETYEQYFGPGTRLTVT.

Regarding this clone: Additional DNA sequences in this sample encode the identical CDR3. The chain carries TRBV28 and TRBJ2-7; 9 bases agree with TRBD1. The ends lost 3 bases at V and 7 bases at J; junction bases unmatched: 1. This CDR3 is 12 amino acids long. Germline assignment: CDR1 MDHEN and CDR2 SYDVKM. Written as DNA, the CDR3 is TGTGCCAGCAGTTTGGGGACAGGGGAGCAGTACTTC. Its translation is CASSLGTGEQYF.